This is a list of T cell receptor beta chains from one sample in a study of cytomegalovirus exposure and HLA in healthy donors. The data were produced by immunoSEQ multiplex PCR, yet TCRdb's version contains in-frame clones alone and is incomplete. The sample has fewer than 70,000 clones, 74% seen once. Sequenced material: PBMCs. Receptors were obtained from a woman in her sixties or seventies in good health and CMV-seropositive. Each CDR3 is given with its conserved first and last residue. D genes are given only for firm matches. Expanded clones are given a class, and other clones once, few, many or no size at all.

D: .
J: TRBJ2-7
V: TRBV14
length: 11
size: .
CDR3: CASSQLAEQYF
DNA: TGTGCCAGCAGCCAATTGGCCGAGCAGTACTTC

D: .
J: TRBJ1-2
V: TRBV9
length: 16
size: .
CDR3: CASSVEGARPNYGYTF
DNA: TGTGCCAGCAGCGTAGAAGGGGCCCGTCCTAACTATGGCTACACCTTC

D: TRBD1
J: TRBJ1-1
V: TRBV2
length: 12
size: .
CDR3: CARGQGSTEAFF
DNA: TGTGCCAGGGGACAGGGATCCACTGAAGCTTTCTTT

D: TRBD1
J: TRBJ2-1
V: TRBV30
length: 14
size: .
CDR3: CAWSTGQGPNEQFF
DNA: TGTGCCTGGAGTACCGGACAGGGTCCCAATGAGCAGTTCTTC

D: .
J: TRBJ1-5
V: TRBV7-9
length: 14
size: .
CDR3: CASGLGQNNQPQHF
DNA: TGTGCCAGCGGCTTAGGGCAGAACAATCAGCCCCAGCATTTT

D: .
J: TRBJ1-2
V: TRBV25-1
length: 13
size: .
CDR3: CASSELSRGGYTF
DNA: TGTGCCAGCAGTGAATTGTCGCGGGGTGGCTACACCTTC

D: TRBD1
J: TRBJ1-1
V: TRBV18
length: 15
size: .
CDR3: CASSPKTGAATEAFF
DNA: TGTGCCAGCTCACCCAAGACAGGGGCGGCCACTGAAGCTTTCTTT

D: TRBD2
J: TRBJ2-1
V: TRBV10-2
length: 17
size: .
CDR3: CASSERAGGSSYNEQFF
DNA: TGCGCCAGCAGTGAAAGGGCGGGGGGGAGCTCCTACAATGAGCAGTTCTTC

D: TRBD1
J: TRBJ2-2
V: TRBV10-1
length: 14
size: .
CDR3: CASVDRANTGELFF
DNA: TGCGCCAGCGTCGACAGGGCGAACACCGGGGAGCTGTTTTTT

D: .
J: TRBJ1-6
V: TRBV10-2
length: 14
size: once
CDR3: CASSEQGFNSPLHF
DNA: TGCGCCAGCAGTGAACAGGGATTTAATTCACCCCTCCACTTT

D: .
J: TRBJ1-2
V: TRBV9
length: 14
size: .
CDR3: CASSVETGYYGYTF
DNA: TGTGCCAGCAGCGTCGAAACAGGCTACTATGGCTACACCTTC

D: TRBD1
J: TRBJ1-5
V: TRBV6-1
length: 16
size: .
CDR3: CASSAPTGNVGQPQHF
DNA: TGTGCCAGCAGTGCTCCGACAGGGAACGTCGGTCAGCCCCAGCATTTT

D: TRBD1
J: TRBJ2-5
V: TRBV5-1
length: 16
size: .
CDR3: CASSPTGGIYQETQYF
DNA: TGCGCCAGCAGCCCTACAGGGGGCATCTACCAAGAGACCCAGTACTTC

D: TRBD1
J: TRBJ1-5
V: TRBV19
length: 15
size: once
CDR3: CASSTDDRANQPQHF
DNA: TGTGCCAGTAGTACCGATGACAGGGCCAATCAGCCCCAGCATTTT

D: .
J: TRBJ1-2
V: TRBV5-1
length: 13
size: once
CDR3: CASSLEQGYGYTF
DNA: TGCGCCAGCAGCTTGGAACAGGGTTATGGCTACACCTTC

D: TRBD2
J: TRBJ2-3
V: TRBV15
length: 18
size: .
CDR3: CATSRDRTSGRTADTQYF
DNA: TGTGCCACCAGCAGAGATCGGACTAGCGGGAGGACGGCAGATACGCAGTATTTT

D: .
J: TRBJ2-3
V: TRBV9
length: 15
size: .
CDR3: CASSLGATGTDTQYF
DNA: TGTGCCAGCAGCCTGGGGGCCACCGGCACAGATACGCAGTATTTT

D: TRBD1
J: TRBJ1-2
V: TRBV29-1
length: 15
size: few
CDR3: CSVDEGQGSHYGYTF
DNA: TGCAGCGTTGACGAGGGACAGGGAAGTCACTATGGCTACACCTTC

D: .
J: TRBJ1-4
V: TRBV30
length: 14
size: .
CDR3: CAWSRTGESAKLFF
DNA: TGTGCCTGGAGTCGTACCGGGGAATCGGCTAAACTGTTTTTT

D: .
J: TRBJ1-5
V: TRBV15
length: 16
size: .
CDR3: CATSRTIGVSNQPQHF
DNA: TGTGCCACCAGCAGAACCATAGGAGTTAGCAATCAGCCCCAGCATTTT

D: .
J: TRBJ2-1
V: TRBV5-6
length: 11
size: few
CDR3: CASSSYNEQFF
DNA: TGTGCCAGCAGCTCATACAATGAGCAGTTCTTC

D: TRBD2
J: TRBJ2-7
V: TRBV29-1
length: 14
size: .
CDR3: CSVDRVSGSYEQYF
DNA: TGCAGCGTTGATAGGGTTAGCGGGAGCTACGAGCAGTACTTC

D: TRBD2
J: TRBJ2-1
V: TRBV9
length: 17
size: .
CDR3: CASSDPREGRTYNEQFF
DNA: TGTGCCAGCAGCGACCCGAGGGAGGGCAGAACCTACAATGAGCAGTTCTTC

D: .
J: TRBJ2-3
V: TRBV10-1
length: 14
size: .
CDR3: CASSEFTSADTQYF
DNA: TGCGCCAGCAGTGAGTTCACCAGCGCAGATACGCAGTATTTT

D: .
J: TRBJ2-3
V: TRBV2
length: 12
size: .
CDR3: CASSEDGDTQYF
DNA: TGTGCCAGCAGTGAAGACGGAGATACGCAGTATTTT

D: TRBD1
J: TRBJ2-5
V: TRBV14
length: 14
size: once
CDR3: CASSQWTGSETQYF
DNA: TGTGCCAGCAGCCAATGGACAGGGTCGGAGACCCAGTACTTC